The entry below describes one T cell receptor (beta chain). Which antigen it targets is not known. No much larger clone exists at a distance of one base, and base qualities are not known. The source of the sample is a study of glioma-infiltrating T cells (dated by TCRdb to the mid-2010s). Background on the whole study: Low-grade gliomas were WHO grade II oligodendrogliomas or astrocytomas, and glioblastomas were WHO grade IV tumors sampled at initial rather than recurrent diagnosis. Sequencing coverage of roughly 4- to 11-fold of some 1.1 million peripheral T cells was targeted for blood libraries. Before surgery, glioma patients were given dexamethasone for six or fewer days. Three low-grade glioma patients, about 8 primary glioblastoma patients and three non-glioma patients contributing non-neoplastic brain tissue were included in the paired cohort. To gauge divergence between tissue and blood T-cell populations, every tissue-infiltrating repertoire was compared against the peripheral blood repertoire from the same patient. The study sequenced TCR alpha- and beta-chain repertoires from glioma tissue, from non-neoplastic brain tissue and from matched peripheral blood mononuclear cells. Findings and caveats that apply to the study as a whole: VJ-independent divergence between tissue and blood was below expectation in non-neoplastic patients but above expectation in all gliomas, especially low-grade gliomas. Very few CDR3 sequences were shared between tissue and blood, attributed to high CDR3 diversity and limited sampling. Group comparisons rested on small numbers: three non-neoplastic, three low-grade glioma and several glioblastoma patients. A signature set of shared blood CDR3 motifs marked patients with low tissue-blood divergence and was depleted in highly divergent patients.

CDR1 and CDR2 are drawn from the germline V gene (reference sequence): LGHDT, YNNKEL. V loses 2 bases, J loses 2 bases, and the germline ends lie 6 bases apart. Spanning cysteine to phenylalanine, the CDR3 consists of 14 amino acids. The DNA shown is the 42-base CDR3, in frame from base 1. TCR alpha and beta CDR3 regions were amplified with the iRepertoire nested amplicon-rescue multiplex PCR (arm-PCR) platform from RNA. One-step reverse transcription and amplification used roughly 95-450 ng of tissue mRNA or PBMC total RNA as input. Following bead purification, Illumina adapters were added by a secondary multiplex PCR, and the libraries were gel-purified between 200 and 400 bp. The libraries contained internal 6-nucleotide barcodes that were used for demultiplexing. Libraries were sequenced on an Illumina MiSeq with 2x220 or 2x250 nucleotide paired-end reads. The paper's data handling went like this. Paired reads were merged with FLASH 1.2.11 and aligned to the GRCh37 human genome with BWA-MEM before extracting TRA and TRB reads. An IMGT-derived reference of cassette sequences and CDR3 motifs, with pseudogenes included, was used for V and J assignment. Three-frame translation of reads was performed, and productive CDR3s were defined as those with a C...FGXG motif and no stop codons. Clonotypes were defined as unique combinations of V-J cassette pair and CDR3 amino acid sequence. Reads were filtered by Hamming distance, thresholded by each sample's sequence error rate in mapped regions. In TCRdb, the public reads were trimmed at Q25 with fastp and aligned with MiXCR, with productive beta chains retained. A single entry per CDR3 protein holds the most common genes and DNA from its merged rows. TCRdb, not the original authors, processed these V and J calls. This sample gives about 380,000 distinct CDR3 sequences in total; about 40% of them show up just once. Of the sample, about 11% is held by the ten largest clones.

Immediately after resection, surgical brain or tumor specimens were cryofrozen in liquid nitrogen, and peripheral blood cells were collected at the same time. The receptor's source is a human donor with low-grade glioma or glioblastoma, undergoing nonglioma brain surgery, or in good health (not recorded which). What was sequenced was glioma tissue, nonneoplastic brain tissue, or PBMCs (not recorded which). The rearrangement combines TRBV3-1 with TRBJ1-4; the D segment cannot be called with confidence. The DNA sequence follows: TGTGCCAGCAGCCAACTCTTCACTAATGAAAAACTGTTTTTT. The translation is CASSQLFTNEKLFF.